Sequencing of this TCR beta chain was carried out in a study of T cells in Graves' hyperthyroidism and ophthalmopathy (dated by TCRdb to about 2019). Study-wide context: Peripheral blood was collected at initial diagnosis, before any treatment. Prospective prediction of ophthalmopathy was tested in an independent validation cohort consisting of 18 hyperthyroidism patients and more than 15 patients who later progressed to ophthalmopathy. The paper reports TCR Vbeta CDR3 sequencing of approximately 140 peripheral blood samples: approximately 43 ophthalmopathy, around 80 hyperthyroidism and 17 progressor patients. Thyroid tissue and blood T-cell repertoires from several Graves' hyperthyroidism patients were also compared in the study. The approximately 100 discovery patients were divided at random into training and test sets in a 7:3 ratio. After sampling, hyperthyroidism patients received methimazole starting at 30 mg daily, and ophthalmopathy patients received high-dose intravenous methylprednisolone. To identify TCR V-J signatures that set the groups apart, the researchers used a discovery cohort of about a hundred patients, made up of some 41 with Graves' ophthalmopathy and around 58 with stable Graves' hyperthyroidism.

The TCR beta CDR3 regions were amplified from the RNA transcripts. For the first round of RT-PCR on the TCR CDR3, the HTBI primer set was used together with the Qiagen OneStep RT-PCR kit. Libraries were constructed in a second round of multiplex PCR, after which size selection and purification were performed. Sequencing of the libraries was done on an Illumina HiSeq2000 using paired-end 100 bp reads. Under the source paper's analysis protocol: Raw data were processed with SOAPnuke, discarding reads with adapters, uncalled bases, mean Phred below 15, or no exact constant-primer or identifier match. COPE v1.2.5 was used to merge the high-quality paired reads, and each unique nucleotide sequence was defined as a clonotype. MiTCR v1.1 was used to align the clonotypes against IMGT TRBV, TRBD and TRBJ reference segments. The analysis included only V-J combinations with a frequency above 0.0001, which together covered over 98% of the repertoires. A TCS score was defined as the ratio between F50 (clonal expansion) and ExV (chaos), using BLOSUM62-based TCRdist between CDR3 peptides within each V-J. Welch's t-statistics and random forest reduced some 510 V-J features to 10 to 15, which were used in a naive Bayes classifier (R e1071). TCRdb trimmed public reads at Q25 via fastp, called clones via MiXCR and kept in-frame beta chains. Rows are combined by CDR3 protein, so each entry shows the most common genes and DNA. The V and J calls follow TCRdb's processing rather than the paper's. Here the sample has 500,000 to 600,000 distinct CDR3 sequences; 15% to 20% occur a single time. The leading ten clones occupy roughly 44% of the sample.

Ophthalmopathy patients had moderately to severely active disease, Clinical Activity Score of at least 3, NOSPECS grade of at least 4, and duration under 3 months. Exclusion was applied to patients with uncontrolled infections, other autoimmune diseases, pregnancy or lactation. Diagnoses were established on the basis of clinical symptoms, serum thyroxine and TRAb, thyroid ultrasound, and orbital computed tomography. PBMCs were separated from roughly 9.3 ml of fresh peripheral blood using Ficoll-Paque density gradient centrifugation. Total RNA was extracted using Trizol reagent, and RNA quality was assessed on an Agilent 2100 Bioanalyzer. The full study reports these points: Blood samples also contained most of the expanded thyroid clonotypes (frequency above 0.001), which suggests that blood repertoires may reflect thyroid immune responses. No statistical method was used to fix the sample size in advance, and group allocation was not hidden from the investigators. In validation, the model predicted progression to ophthalmopathy with approximately 71% sensitivity and 72% to 85% specificity, a median of 6.5 months before onset. A model built on a 13 V-J signature distinguished ophthalmopathy from stable hyperthyroidism, reaching roughly 88% sensitivity and under 84% specificity in cross-validation and 80%/75% in testing.

Cut back by 8 bases and 6 bases, the V and J ends lie 19 bases apart. CDR1 and CDR2 are read off the germline V gene as SQVTM and ANQGSEA. The cysteine opens and the phenylalanine closes a CDR3 of 13 amino acids. The entry retains the CDR3 DNA only, 39 bases that are in frame from base 1. This clonotype was counted a few times. Which antigen it targets is not known. No base qualities exist here, and no much larger clone lies one base off it. The receptor comes from a man in his forties with Graves' ophthalmopathy. The rearrangement combines TRBV29-1 with TRBJ1-2, and perhaps TRBD1 as D gene, on 6 matching bases. The sequencing input was blood. Here is the DNA: TGCAGCACTGATTGGGGGGGCGTCCATGGCTACACCTTC. This yields the protein CSTDWGGVHGYTF.